This TCR beta chain was captured by sequencing in a study of T cells of healthy individuals. TCRdb fed the 5' RACE reads into MiXCR, producing one record per CDR3 protein. The sample includes 55,000 to 65,000 distinct CDR3 sequences, about a sixth seen only once; the top ten take around 5.1%. The V and J ends lost 1 base and 1 base respectively, with 5 bases between them. The CDR3 has 14 amino acids. This clonotype was counted ten times or more. The chain recombines TRBV12-3 or TRBV12-4 with TRBJ1-5, with D unclear. This receptor was identified in a human donor in good health. The CDR3 sequence is CASSLGSSNQPQHF. The CDR3 region has the DNA TGTGCCAGCAGTTTAGGGTCGAGCAATCAGCCCCAGCATTTT.